The sequence of this TCR beta chain was determined in a study of T-cell memory formation after mild COVID-19. General observations from the study: Pre-infection memory contained some responding clones, which suggested that cross-reactive memory had joined. Clones that shrank (day 15 to 85) were balanced CD4/CD8, whereas later expanders leaned CD4+.

One entry per CDR3 protein results from TCRdb running MiXCR on the 5' RACE reads. The sample lists about 610,000 distinct CDR3 sequences, 15% to 20% seen once, with about 7.5% in the top ten. This clonotype was seen at least ten times. Its antigen is as yet unknown. The specimen sequenced was PBMCs or a T cell subset sorted from them (not recorded which). This sequence was found in an adult woman who had mild COVID-19 (a few samples of this study predate the infection). Cell type and time point are not known.

CDR3 protein: CASSQDEFMNTEAFF. CDR3 coding DNA: TGCGCCAGCAGCCAAGATGAGTTCATGAACACTGAAGCTTTCTTT. The chain couples TRBV4-3 to TRBJ1-1; no clear D. In germline, CDR1 is LGHNA, CDR2 YSLEER. This CDR3 is 15 amino acids long. Between the trimmed V and J ends, which lost 0 bases and 0 bases, there was a span of 8 bases.